This T cell receptor beta chain was observed in a study of radiation and T cells in renal cell carcinoma. CDR3 length: 16 residues. Per the germline V gene, CDR1 is SGHNT and CDR2 is YYREEE (reference sequence). V was pared by 4 bases and J by 2 bases, with 8 bases of the junction left unmatched. Findings and limits, study-wide: In blood, top tumor clones expanded by 2 weeks, shrinking by 4.

Comment on this clone: The antigen remains undetermined.

The table came from immunoSEQ multiplex PCR; TCRdb's copy has only in-frame clones and leaves some out. The repertoire has about 130,000 clones, about 88% of them found once; the top ten carry about 11%. Time point of the sample: baseline pretreatment blood. Treatment indicated: 15 Gy SBRT to primary tumor, nephrectomy 4 weeks later. Radiation-treated patients gave blood at baseline, week 2 and week 4. This renal cell carcinoma was of the clear cell type. The source is a woman in her fifties or sixties with renal cell carcinoma. The input for sequencing was blood, taken from a patient whose treatment included radiotherapy and nephrectomy. The V call is TRBV5-4, the J call TRBJ1-3, with 8 bases matching TRBD1. The chain's CDR3 is CASSTRTGSTGNTIYF. The DNA of the CDR3 is TGTGCCAGCAGCACCCGGACAGGGTCTACTGGAAACACCATATATTTT.